These 2 T cell receptor beta chains came from one sample sequenced in a study of CD8+CD57+ T cells in acquired aplastic anemia (dated by TCRdb to the late 2010s). The run used an Illumina HiSeq 2000. TCR beta VDJ combination and CDR3 sequence profiling used genomic DNA as the template. Clones were called with MiXCR by TCRdb after fastp trimmed the public reads at Q25, and only in-frame beta chains were retained. Each entry merges the rows of one CDR3 protein and shows their most common DNA and genes. The sample includes 35,000 to 50,000 distinct CDR3 sequences, with about 65% observed a single time. Of the sample, 20% to 30% falls within the top ten clones. Input material: sorted CD4+, CD8+, or CD8+CD57+ T cells (not recorded which) from PBMCs. Receptor source: a human donor in good health, serving as a control.

This clonotype was picked up one time. The chain joins TRBV24-1 to TRBJ1-5; no reliable D call. Per the germline V gene, CDR1 is KGHDR and CDR2 is SFDVKD. CDR3 length: 14 residues. V was shortened by 4 bases and J by 7 bases, with 13 bases between the two germline ends. CDR3 loop: CATSDTGEEQPQHF. The CDR3 DNA reads as TGTGCCACCAGTGACACGGGAGAGGAGCAGCCCCAGCATTTT.

V and J are TRBV2 and TRBJ2-1; 8 nucleotides match TRBD1. The CDR3 totals 15 residues. The germline gives CDR1 SNHLY, CDR2 FYNNEI. The V segment lost 4 bases and the J segment 7 bases; nucleotides outside the gene matches: 9. CDR3 residues: CASSGFGTGGNEQFF. The CDR3 DNA reads TGTGCCAGCAGTGGCTTCGGGACAGGTGGAAATGAGCAGTTCTTC.